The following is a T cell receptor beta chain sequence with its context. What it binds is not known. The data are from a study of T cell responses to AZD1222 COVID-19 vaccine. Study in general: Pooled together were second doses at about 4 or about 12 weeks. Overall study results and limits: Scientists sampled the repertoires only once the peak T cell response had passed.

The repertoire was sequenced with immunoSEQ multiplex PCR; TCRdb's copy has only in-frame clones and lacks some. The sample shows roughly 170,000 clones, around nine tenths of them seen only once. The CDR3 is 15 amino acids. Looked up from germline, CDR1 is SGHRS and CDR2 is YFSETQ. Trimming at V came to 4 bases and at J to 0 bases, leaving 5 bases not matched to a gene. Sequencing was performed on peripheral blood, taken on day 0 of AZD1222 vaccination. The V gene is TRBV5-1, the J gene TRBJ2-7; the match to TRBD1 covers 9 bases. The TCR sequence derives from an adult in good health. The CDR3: CASSQGTGSSYEQYF. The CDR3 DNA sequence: TGCGCCAGCAGCCAAGGGACAGGGAGCTCCTACGAGCAGTACTTC.